Following are 8 T cell receptor beta chains from one sample sequenced in a study of OX40 agonist ivuxolimab in advanced cancers. Libraries were prepared by immunoSEQ multiplex PCR; TCRdb keeps only in-frame clonotypes and omits some of them. Seen here are 30,000 to 45,000 clones, 90% to 95% observed once, and the top ten hold less than 25%. Material: CD4+ or CD8+ T cells sorted from blood, obtained in a trial of the OX40 agonist ivuxolimab. The receptor source for this set is an adult with an advanced solid tumor such as melanoma, head and neck, liver or kidney cancer.

The gene calls are TRBV4-3 and TRBJ2-5, with 7 bases lining up with TRBD2. From germline, CDR1 is LGHNA and CDR2 YSLEER. The CDR3 is 14 amino acids. V trimming: 4 bases; J trimming: 5 bases; junction bases outside the gene matches: 7. This CDR3 reads CASSPTLAMETQYF. The CDR3 DNA is TGCGCCAGCAGCCCGACACTAGCGATGGAGACCCAGTACTTC.

The CDR3 bases are TGTGCCAGCAGCTTGGCGGTGACACCAATGGGGCCCCAGCATTTT. Its protein product is CASSLAVTPMGPQHF. V gene TRBV5-5 combines with J gene TRBJ1-5; D gene uncertain. V was trimmed by 0 bases and J by 9 bases, leaving 16 bases between them. The CDR3 has 15 residues. The V gene's germline CDR1 is SGHKS and CDR2 YYEKEE (reference sequence).

The V call is TRBV7-9, the J call TRBJ2-3; 11 bases map to TRBD2. Germline CDR1 reads SEHNR; CDR2 reads FQNEAQ (reference sequence). The trim removed 4 bases at V and 0 bases at J, leaving 9 bases unmatched. The CDR3 is 18 residues long. The CDR3 here is CASSSTSGGVTSTDTQYF. As DNA, the CDR3 is TGTGCCAGCAGCTCCACTAGCGGGGGAGTAACTAGCACAGATACGCAGTATTTT.

This clone appeared a single time. The rearrangement uses TRBV9 and TRBJ2-7; unclear D gene. Trimming shortened V by 0 bases and J by 2 bases, and 9 bases separated the two germline ends. The CDR3 loop spans 14 amino acids. Germline CDR1 SGDLS, CDR2 YYNGEE. This chain's CDR3 is CASSVGVTAYEQYF. CDR3 DNA sequence: TGTGCCAGCAGCGTAGGAGTTACAGCCTACGAGCAGTACTTC.

The chain has TRBV10-3 and TRBJ1-1; D gene uncertain. Trimming removed 0 bases at V and 8 bases at J, with 13 bases between. The CDR3 extends over 14 amino acids. Germline CDR1 reads ENHRY; CDR2 reads SYGVKD. CDR3 nucleotide sequence: TGTGCCATCAGTGAGTCTGGACGCCGGGCAGAAGCTTTCTTT. Translating gives CAISESGRRAEAFF.

V usage is TRBV5-1 and J usage is TRBJ1-3; 7 bases are shared with TRBD1. The germline gives CDR1 SGHRS, CDR2 YFSETQ. The junction had 1 base not matched to a gene; V was cut back by 0 bases and J by 1 base. This CDR3 is built from 15 residues. The CDR3 DNA reads as TGCGCCAGCAGCTTGGAGACAGGGTCTGGAAACACCATATATTTT. This translates into CASSLETGSGNTIYF.

J is TRBJ2-7 and V is TRBV25-1; D remains unclear. V was trimmed by 4 bases and J by 3 bases, leaving 10 bases between them. CDR3 length: 13 residues. CDR1 and CDR2 from the germline V gene are MGHDK and SYGVNS. CDR3 protein: CASSGQIFYEQYF. The CDR3 region has the DNA TGTGCCAGCAGTGGTCAGATATTCTACGAGCAGTACTTC.

This chain links TRBV11-2 with TRBJ2-7, with TRBD1 as a possible D gene (6 bases). Germline CDR1 and CDR2: SGHAT and FQNNGV. CDR3 length equals 16 residues. V shed 5 bases and J shed 7 bases, with 24 bases lying between them. The CDR3 here is CASSPPGTPERGEQYF. The CDR3 DNA reads TGTGCCAGCAGCCCCCCCGGGACACCCGAGCGTGGGGAGCAGTACTTC.